Sequencing of this T cell receptor beta chain was carried out in a study of cytomegalovirus exposure and HLA in healthy donors. Points from the study as a whole: It has been reported that TCR beta sequences accurately predicted the HLA-A and HLA-B alleles of most subjects. Later analysis associated a missense DCLRE1C variant with TCR beta V- and J-gene trimming. It was likely that a cluster of highly shared sequence variants was a sequencing artifact.

The PCR used 60 Vbeta and 13 Jbeta primers. The method was immunoSEQ multiplex PCR; TCRdb's version includes in-frame clones alone and lacks a portion of them. Among roughly 120,000 clones listed, more than 60% were seen once. This clone has only a few counts. The antigen remains undetermined. With 0 bases removed from V and 4 bases from J, the gap between germline ends came to 10 bases. Germline V gives CDR1 SGDLS, CDR2 YYNGEE. CDR3 length: 15 residues. These donors counted as nominally healthy when sampled, but unrecorded immune exposures were likely. The chain is built from TRBV9 and TRBJ2-2; a possible D gene is TRBD2 (6 bases). Sequenced sample: PBMCs. The source of this sequence is a woman between 40 and 50 years old in good health and CMV-seropositive. CDR3 coding DNA: TGTGCCAGCAGCGTAGGCGGGAAGAGCACCGGGGAGCTGTTTTTT. Translated: CASSVGGKSTGELFF.